The clone carrying this TCR beta chain was detected many times. This CDR3 has 14 residues. With V trimmed by 5 bases and J by 7 bases, 8 bases remained unmatched. Germline CDR1 is KGHSH and CDR2 is LQKENI. This sample is drawn from a study of T cells after yellow fever vaccination. TCRdb reanalysed the 5' RACE reads using MiXCR and keeps one entry per CDR3 protein. The sample comprises about 25,000 distinct CDR3 sequences, about 5.5% of which are singletons, and approximately 12% rests with the top ten. Regarding the study as a whole: Post-booster reappearance was seen for most primary-vaccination clones (just under 97% CD4, around 89% CD8).

The source is a man under 40 who received the YFV17D yellow fever vaccine. The gene calls are TRBV18 and TRBJ2-7, with 10 bases identical to TRBD2. Here the sequenced sample was PBMCs, either bulk or a sorted T-cell subset (CD4+, CD8+, memory, or dextramer-sorted; not recorded which), taken 15 days after the yellow fever booster vaccination. This chain's CDR3 is CASSTLAGALEQYF. The CDR3 region has the DNA TGTGCCAGCTCAACCCTAGCGGGAGCTCTTGAGCAGTACTTC.